These 25 T cell receptor beta chains originate from one sample sequenced in a study of T-cell memory formation after mild COVID-19. One entry per CDR3 protein results from TCRdb running MiXCR on the 5' RACE reads. The table shows around 190,000 distinct CDR3 sequences, with approximately 17% occurring only once. The sequenced sample consisted of PBMCs or a T cell subset sorted from them (not recorded which). These receptors all come from a man in his late teens or twenties who had mild COVID-19 (a few samples of this study predate the infection). Cell type and time point are not known.

This clonotype was counted a few times. The rearrangement links TRBV6-5 to TRBJ1-1; D may be TRBD1 (6 bases). Trimming cost V 1 base and J 10 bases, with 13 bases left between them. Germline loops: CDR1 MNHEY, CDR2 SVGAGI. This CDR3 comprises 13 residues. The CDR3 reads CASSYYRRGSAFF. DNA for the CDR3: TGTGCCAGCAGTTACTATCGCAGGGGTTCAGCTTTCTTT.

J is TRBJ1-5 and V is TRBV12-3 or TRBV12-4, with D possibly matching TRBD1 (5 bases). This CDR3 has 17 residues. The V and J ends lost 6 bases and 0 bases respectively, with 18 bases between them. The CDR3 DNA follows: TGTGCCAGCAGCCCCTCGCCGGGGGTTTATAGCAATCAGCCCCAGCATTTT. Amino acid sequence: CASSPSPGVYSNQPQHF.

The table lists this clonotype with a few counts. V is TRBV20-1 and J is TRBJ2-7; 9 bases map to TRBD1. The junction had 8 bases not matched to a gene; V was cut back by 5 bases and J by 3 bases. The CDR3 is 14 residues long. Germline loops: CDR1 DFQATT, CDR2 SNEGSKA (reference sequence). CDR3 nucleotides: TGCAGTGCTCAGCCGGGACAGGGAGGCTACGAGCAGTACTTC. The encoded protein is CSAQPGQGGYEQYF.

This clonotype was observed at least ten times. The J gene is TRBJ1-6, the V gene TRBV20-1, with 7 nucleotides matching TRBD1. The ends lost 5 bases at V and 7 bases at J; junction bases unmatched: 8. The germline CDR1 and CDR2 sequences are DFQATT and SNEGSKA (reference sequence). The CDR3 contains 14 residues. The chain's CDR3 is CSALTGRRNSPLHF. DNA of the CDR3: TGCAGTGCTCTGACAGGGCGGAGGAATTCACCCCTCCACTTT.

Concerning this clonotype: One junction end disagrees with the germline gene, perhaps due to a read error. The gene calls are TRBV7-3 and TRBJ1-2, with 7 bases aligning to TRBD1. CDR3 length equals 14 residues. CDR1 SGHTA and CDR2 FQGTGA come from the germline V gene. The CDR3 sequence: CASSLTRDSDGYTF. Here the CDR3 DNA reads TGTGCCAGCAGCCTAACCCGGGACAGCGATGGCTACACCTTC.

This clonotype has a handful of counts. This chain connects TRBV5-1 to TRBJ2-3; TRBD1 aligns across 8 bases. The CDR3 runs 15 residues. Germline-derived CDR1 and CDR2 are SGHRS and YFSETQ. The trim removed 2 bases at V and 1 base at J, leaving 3 bases unmatched. The CDR3 is CASSLGQGGTDTQYF. The CDR3 DNA follows: TGCGCCAGCAGCTTAGGACAGGGAGGCACAGATACGCAGTATTTT.

This clonotype showed up just a few times. The rearrangement joins TRBV7-3 to TRBJ2-3; 9 bases are shared with TRBD1. The CDR3 spans 15 residues. Germline CDR1 reads SGHTA; CDR2 reads FQGTGA. The V segment lost 2 bases and the J segment 4 bases; nucleotides outside the gene matches: 4. The CDR3 coding sequence is TGTGCCAGCAGCTTAGGGGACAGGGTTTCAGATACGCAGTATTTT. It is translated as CASSLGDRVSDTQYF.

J is TRBJ2-5 and V is TRBV11-3; D is possibly TRBD1 (6 bases). The germline CDR1 and CDR2 sequences are SGHNT and YENEEA. The CDR3 length is 16 residues. The V end lost 5 bases, the J end lost 0 bases, and 16 bases lay between the germline ends. The CDR3 loop reads CASSKAGTRYQETQYF. Here the CDR3 DNA reads TGTGCCAGCAGCAAAGCCGGGACACGGTACCAAGAGACCCAGTACTTC.

This clonotype was observed a handful of times. The chain employs TRBV20-1 and TRBJ1-2; 11 bases align to TRBD1. Germline loops: CDR1 DFQATT, CDR2 SNEGSKA (reference sequence). J lost 5 bases, V lost 6 bases, and 14 bases had no gene match. CDR3 length: 16 residues. CDR3 amino acids: CSANYRGTGGSYGYTF. CDR3 in DNA: TGCAGTGCCAACTACCGGGGGACAGGGGGAAGTTATGGCTACACCTTC.

The chain has TRBV5-4 and TRBJ1-1; no clear D. From germline, CDR1 is SGHNT and CDR2 YYREEE (reference sequence). This CDR3 spans 13 amino acids. V was cut by 2 bases and J by 5 bases, with 10 bases left in between. CDR3 loop: CASSFDAETEAFF. For the CDR3, the DNA is TGTGCCAGCAGCTTTGATGCGGAGACTGAAGCTTTCTTT. The variable domain in full, with the rest retrieved from reference TRBV5-4 and TRBJ1-1, is ETGVTQSPTHLIKTRGQQVTLRCSSQSGHNTVSWYQQALGQGPQFIFQYYREEENGRGNFPPRFSGLQFPNYSSELNVNALELDDSALYLCASSFDAETEAFFGQGTRLTVV.

The sample holds a few counts of this clonotype. The chain links TRBV10-3 to TRBJ2-5; 8 bases match TRBD1. CDR1 and CDR2 (germline): ENHRY, SYGVKD. The J segment lost 2 bases and the V segment lost 8 bases, leaving 4 bases of the junction unmatched. The CDR3 sequence is 13 residues long. The CDR3 DNA follows: TGTGCCATCGGGACAGGCTTACAAGAGACCCAGTACTTC. Protein product: CAIGTGLQETQYF.

The chain carries TRBV5-1 and TRBJ1-1; 9 bases align to TRBD1. The trim removed 1 base at V and 6 bases at J, leaving 10 bases unmatched. This CDR3 has 16 residues. In germline, CDR1 is SGHRS, CDR2 YFSETQ. The CDR3 nucleotides are TGCGCCAGCAGCTTGTCTACTACAGGGGGCGGCCCTGAAGCTTTCTTT. Translation gives CASSLSTTGGGPEAFF.

V usage is TRBV7-9 and J usage is TRBJ2-5, with TRBD1 as a possible D gene (5 bases). Trimming cost V 4 bases and J 1 base, with 10 bases left between them. The CDR3 sequence is 14 residues long. CDR1 SEHNR and CDR2 FQNEAQ come from the germline V gene (reference sequence). The chain's CDR3 is CASSSRVLQETQYF. The CDR3 bases are TGTGCCAGCAGCTCCAGGGTTCTCCAAGAGACCCAGTACTTC.

This chain links TRBV20-1 with TRBJ2-2; maybe TRBD2 (6 bases). The V gene's germline CDR1 is DFQATT and CDR2 SNEGSKA (reference sequence). V lost 3 bases and J 1 base, leaving 6 bases between the germline ends. The CDR3 covers 13 residues. CDR3 region: CSASGRNTGELFF. DNA of the CDR3: TGCAGTGCTAGCGGGAGGAACACCGGGGAGCTGTTTTTT.

The CDR3 spells CASSLRRDSQETQYF. The CDR3 nucleotides read TGCGCCAGCAGCTTGCGCCGGGACTCCCAAGAGACCCAGTACTTC. The chain recombines TRBV4-3 with TRBJ2-5; D is perhaps TRBD2 (6 bases). The germline gives CDR1 LGHNA, CDR2 YSLEER. Trimming removed 5 bases from V and 1 base from J, with 14 bases in between. The CDR3 extends over 15 amino acids.

This clonotype was recorded a few times. The CDR3 sequence: CSVDSAQLTQYF. The CDR3 DNA reads TGCAGCGTTGATTCGGCTCAATTGACCCAGTACTTC. V usage is TRBV29-1 and J usage is TRBJ2-5; D not resolved. CDR3 length: 12 amino acids. The V end lost 3 bases, the J end lost 7 bases, and 12 bases lay between the germline ends. Germline V gene data show CDR1 as SQVTM and CDR2 as ANQGSEA.

There are a few counts of this clonotype. J is TRBJ2-3 and V is TRBV11-2; 10 nucleotides align to TRBD2. Germline assignment: CDR1 SGHAT and CDR2 FQNNGV. This CDR3 is 15 amino acids long. The V gene end was trimmed by 3 bases and the J gene end by 1 base; junction bases not matched to a gene: 1. This chain's CDR3 is CASSFGTSGTDTQYF. CDR3 DNA: TGTGCCAGCAGCTTTGGGACTAGCGGCACAGATACGCAGTATTTT.

This clonotype occurred a few times. The genes are TRBV21-1 and TRBJ1-5. TRBV21-1 is a pseudogene locus. CDR3 length equals 16 residues. The CDR3 nucleotides read TGTGCCAGCAGCAAAGCCAGGGAGGTATACAATCAGCCCCAGCATTTT. Translating gives CASSKAREVYNQPQHF.

Only a few counts were recorded for this clonotype. The chain is built from TRBV29-1 and TRBJ2-4; 11 bases match TRBD2. Per germline, CDR1 SQVTM and CDR2 ANQGSEA. This CDR3 spans 14 amino acids. Germline trimming cut 1 base from V and 7 bases from J; bases unmatched to any gene: 3. The CDR3 DNA reads as TGCAGCGTTGAAGGGCGACTAGCGGGGAACATTCAGTACTTC. It codes for CSVEGRLAGNIQYF.

This clonotype showed up just a few times. The V call is TRBV15, the J call TRBJ1-2; 11 bases line up with TRBD1. The J segment lost 7 bases and the V segment lost 11 bases, leaving 15 bases of the junction unmatched. Germline V lookup: CDR1 LNHNV, CDR2 YYDKDF (reference sequence). The CDR3 length is 15 residues. The CDR3 DNA follows: TGTGCCTCAAAGAATTCGGACAGGGGGCGCGGTGGCTACACCTTC. Protein product: CASKNSDRGRGGYTF.

The V call is TRBV12-3 or TRBV12-4, the J call TRBJ2-7; D gene ambiguous. This CDR3 region has 16 residues. The ends were cut back, 4 bases at V and 0 bases at J, with 16 bases in the middle. This CDR3 reads CASSSMSIRSSYEQYF. CDR3 sequence (DNA): TGTGCCAGCAGTTCGATGAGTATCAGGAGCTCCTACGAGCAGTACTTC.

CDR3: CASSLRSDGELFF. The CDR3 DNA follows: TGTGCCAGCAGTCTGAGGAGCGACGGGGAGCTGTTTTTT. This chain uses TRBV12-3 or TRBV12-4 with TRBJ2-2; D remains unclear. V was cut by 5 bases and J by 7 bases, with 11 bases left in between. This CDR3 region has 13 residues.

This clonotype was detected many times. V and J are TRBV7-2 and TRBJ1-3; D may be TRBD1 (5 bases). This CDR3 region has 14 residues. The ends were cut back, 6 bases at V and 3 bases at J, with 12 bases in the middle. The V gene's germline CDR1 is SGHTA and CDR2 FQGNSA. CDR3 sequence (DNA): TGTGCCAGCAGTCAGAGGGGTGATGGAAACACCATATATTTT. The encoded protein is CASSQRGDGNTIYF.

The J gene is TRBJ1-1, the V gene TRBV24-1; 7 positions match TRBD1. The trim removed 3 bases at V and 1 base at J, leaving 4 bases unmatched. Germline V gene data show CDR1 as KGHDR and CDR2 as SFDVKD. The CDR3 is made up of 15 amino acids. DNA of the CDR3: TGTGCCACCAGTGATACCCGACAGGGGAACACTGAAGCTTTCTTT. As protein: CATSDTRQGNTEAFF.

This clonotype has ten or more counts. A read error may produce the germline difference seen at one junction end. The chain combines TRBV2 with TRBJ1-6, with D unresolved. This CDR3 spans 13 amino acids. Germline lookup yields CDR1 SNHLY and CDR2 FYNNEI. This chain's CDR3 is CASRNTNAGKSTF. In DNA form, the CDR3 reads TGTGCCAGCCGGAACACCAATGCAGGCAAATCAACCTTT.